The 3 T cell receptor beta chains given below trace back to one sample, sequenced in a study of cytomegalovirus exposure and HLA in healthy donors. It was with 60 Vbeta and 13 Jbeta primers that the PCR ran. The assay was immunoSEQ multiplex PCR, and TCRdb's table has in-frame clones only and misses some. Of 110,000 to 150,000 clones detected, 73% appear once; the ten largest clones hold 1% to 1.5%. Sequenced input: PBMCs. These TCRs come from a woman aged 40 to 49 in good health and CMV-seronegative.

This clone has only a few counts. The rearrangement uses TRBV18 and TRBJ2-1, with D perhaps matching TRBD2 (6 bases). Trimming shortened V by 3 bases and J by 10 bases, and 13 bases separated the two germline ends. Germline V gives CDR1 KGHSH, CDR2 LQKENI. The CDR3 runs 13 residues. The chain's CDR3 is CASSPDAGWEQFF. For the CDR3, the DNA is TGTGCCAGCTCACCCGATGCGGGGTGGGAGCAGTTCTTC.

The chain links TRBV29-1 to TRBJ2-2; D remains unclear. V lost 7 bases, J lost 3 bases, and 12 bases lay in between. The V gene's germline CDR1 is SQVTM and CDR2 ANQGSEA. The CDR3 has 13 amino acids. The CDR3 loop is CSGLSPDTGELFF. The CDR3 DNA reads TGCAGCGGCCTTAGCCCGGACACCGGGGAGCTGTTTTTT.

This clone was seen once. The J gene is TRBJ1-2, the V gene TRBV7-3; D ambiguous. There are 13 residues in the CDR3. The ends were cut back, 4 bases at V and 4 bases at J, with 10 bases in the middle. Germline loops: CDR1 SGHTA, CDR2 FQGTGA. In DNA form, the CDR3 reads TGTGCCAGCAGCTCCGGGGAAGGCTATGGCTACACCTTC. As protein: CASSSGEGYGYTF.